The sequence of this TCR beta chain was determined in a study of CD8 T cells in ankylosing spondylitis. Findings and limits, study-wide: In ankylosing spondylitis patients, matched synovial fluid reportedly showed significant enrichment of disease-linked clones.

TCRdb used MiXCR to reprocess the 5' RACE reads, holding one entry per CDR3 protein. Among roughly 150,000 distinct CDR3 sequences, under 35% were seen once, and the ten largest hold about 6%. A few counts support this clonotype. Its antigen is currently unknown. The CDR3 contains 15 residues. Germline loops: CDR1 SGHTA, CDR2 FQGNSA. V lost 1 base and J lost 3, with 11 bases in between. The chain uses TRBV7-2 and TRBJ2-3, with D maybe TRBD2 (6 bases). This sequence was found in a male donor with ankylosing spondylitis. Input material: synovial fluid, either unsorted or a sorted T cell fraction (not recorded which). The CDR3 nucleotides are TGTGCCAGCAGCTTAGGCGCGGGGAGGACAGATACGCAGTATTTT. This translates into CASSLGAGRTDTQYF. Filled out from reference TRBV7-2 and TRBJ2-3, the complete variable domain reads GAGVSQSPSNKVTEKGKDVELRCDPISGHTALYWYRQSLGQGLEFLIYFQGNSAPDKSGLPSDRFSAERTGGSVSTLTIQRTQQEDSAVYLCASSLGAGRTDTQYFGPGTRLTVL.